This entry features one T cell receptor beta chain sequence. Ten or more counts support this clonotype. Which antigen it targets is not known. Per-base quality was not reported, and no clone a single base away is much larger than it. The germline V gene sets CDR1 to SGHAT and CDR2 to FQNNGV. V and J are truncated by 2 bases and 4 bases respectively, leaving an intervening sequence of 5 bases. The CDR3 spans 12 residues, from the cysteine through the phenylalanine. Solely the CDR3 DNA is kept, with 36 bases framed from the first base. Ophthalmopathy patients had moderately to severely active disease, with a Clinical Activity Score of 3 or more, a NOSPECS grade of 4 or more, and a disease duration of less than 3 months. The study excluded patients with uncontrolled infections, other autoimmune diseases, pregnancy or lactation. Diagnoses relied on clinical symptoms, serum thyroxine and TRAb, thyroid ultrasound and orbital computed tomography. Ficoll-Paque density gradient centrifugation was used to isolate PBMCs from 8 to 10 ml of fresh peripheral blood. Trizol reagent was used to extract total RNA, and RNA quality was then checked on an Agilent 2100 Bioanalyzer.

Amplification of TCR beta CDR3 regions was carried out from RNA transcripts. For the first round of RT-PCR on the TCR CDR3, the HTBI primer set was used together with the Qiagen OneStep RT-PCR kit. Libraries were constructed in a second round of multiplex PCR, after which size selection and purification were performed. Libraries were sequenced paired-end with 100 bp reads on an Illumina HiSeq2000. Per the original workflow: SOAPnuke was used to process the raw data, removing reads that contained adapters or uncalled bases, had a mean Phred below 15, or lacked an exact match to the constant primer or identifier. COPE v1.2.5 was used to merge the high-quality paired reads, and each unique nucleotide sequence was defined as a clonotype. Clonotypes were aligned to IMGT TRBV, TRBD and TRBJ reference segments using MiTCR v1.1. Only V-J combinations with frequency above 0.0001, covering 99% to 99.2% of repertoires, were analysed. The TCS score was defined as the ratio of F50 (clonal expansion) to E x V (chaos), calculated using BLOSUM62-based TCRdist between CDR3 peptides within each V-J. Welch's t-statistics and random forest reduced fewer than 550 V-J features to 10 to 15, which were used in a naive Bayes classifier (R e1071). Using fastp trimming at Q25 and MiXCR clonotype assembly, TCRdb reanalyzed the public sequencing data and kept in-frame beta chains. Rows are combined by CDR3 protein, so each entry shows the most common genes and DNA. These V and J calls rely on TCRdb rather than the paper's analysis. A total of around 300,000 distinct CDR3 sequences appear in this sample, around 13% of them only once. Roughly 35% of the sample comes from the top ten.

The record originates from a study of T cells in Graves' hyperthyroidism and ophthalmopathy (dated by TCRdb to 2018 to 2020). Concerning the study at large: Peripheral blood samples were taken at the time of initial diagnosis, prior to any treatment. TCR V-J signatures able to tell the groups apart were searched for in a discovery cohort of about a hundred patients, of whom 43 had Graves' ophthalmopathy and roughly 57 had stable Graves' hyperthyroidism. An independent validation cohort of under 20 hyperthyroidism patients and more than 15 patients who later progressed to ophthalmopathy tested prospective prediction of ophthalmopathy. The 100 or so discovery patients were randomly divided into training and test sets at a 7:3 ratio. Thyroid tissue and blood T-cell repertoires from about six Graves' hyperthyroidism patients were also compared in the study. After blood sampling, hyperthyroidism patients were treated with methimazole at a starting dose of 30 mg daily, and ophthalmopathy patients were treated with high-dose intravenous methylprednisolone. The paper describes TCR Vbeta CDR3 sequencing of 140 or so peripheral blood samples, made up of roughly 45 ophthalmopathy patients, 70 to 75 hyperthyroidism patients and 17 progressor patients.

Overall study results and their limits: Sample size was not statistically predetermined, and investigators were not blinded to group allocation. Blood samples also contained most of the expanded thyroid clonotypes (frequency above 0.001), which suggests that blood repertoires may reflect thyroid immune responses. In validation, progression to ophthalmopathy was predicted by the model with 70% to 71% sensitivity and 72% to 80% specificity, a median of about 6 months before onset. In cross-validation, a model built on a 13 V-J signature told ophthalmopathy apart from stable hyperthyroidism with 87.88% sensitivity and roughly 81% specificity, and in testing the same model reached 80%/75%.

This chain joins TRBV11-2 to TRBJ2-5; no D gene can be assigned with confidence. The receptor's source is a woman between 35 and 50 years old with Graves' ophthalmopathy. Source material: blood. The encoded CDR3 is CASSLLAETQYF. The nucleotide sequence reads TGTGCCAGCAGCTTATTGGCAGAGACCCAGTACTTC.